This TCR beta chain was identified during a study of T-cell memory formation after mild COVID-19. Study-wide findings and caveats: Pre-infection memory carried some responding clones, suggesting that cross-reactive memory joined.

V shed 7 bases, J shed 4 bases, and the junction held 12 bases outside the gene matches. Looked up from germline, CDR1 is SGHAT and CDR2 is FQNNGV. This CDR3 region has 15 residues. This clonotype was observed many times. Antigen unknown. 5'RACE primed at constant segments yielded TCR alpha and TCR beta cDNA libraries bearing sample barcodes and UMIs. TCRdb used MiXCR to reprocess the 5' RACE reads, holding one entry per CDR3 protein. This table has roughly 580,000 distinct CDR3 sequences, more than 15% appearing once. The genes are TRBV11-2 and TRBJ2-5; 7 bases fit TRBD2. The specimen was PBMCs or a T cell subset sorted from them (not recorded which). The TCR was taken from an adult woman who had mild COVID-19 (a few samples of this study predate the infection). Cell type and time point are not known. The CDR3 nucleotides are TGTGCCAGCACTGACGGGCGGGAGTATCGAGAGACCCAGTACTTC. The encoded protein is CASTDGREYRETQYF.